This T cell receptor beta chain was sequenced in a study of OX40 agonist ivuxolimab in advanced cancers. On the study more broadly: Six ivuxolimab dose levels, 0.01 to 10 mg/kg, were given intravenously every 2 weeks. Dose-escalation patients suffered from hepatocellular carcinoma, melanoma, renal cell or head and neck cancer. In three patients, partial responses were observed, one with hepatocellular carcinoma and two with cutaneous melanoma. Study-wide points: CD4+ T cells averaged fewer expanded clones than CD8+ T cells.

Comments on this clone: As yet, its antigen is unknown.

Assay used: immunoSEQ multiplex PCR; TCRdb lists only in-frame clones, some missing. The profile covers 80,000 to 130,000 clones, with just over 90% appearing a single time and approximately 0.31% taken by the ten largest. Trimming removed 6 bases at V and 1 base at J, with 9 bases between. Looked up from germline, CDR1 is LNHDA and CDR2 is SQIVND (reference sequence). CDR3 length: 13 amino acids. The origin of this receptor is an adult with an advanced solid tumor such as melanoma, head and neck, liver or kidney cancer. The genes are TRBV19 and TRBJ1-1; D gene uncertain. This sample comprised CD4+ or CD8+ T cells sorted from blood, obtained in a trial of the OX40 agonist ivuxolimab. CDR3 nucleotides: TGTGCCAGTAGCGGCAGGTGGAACACTGAAGCTTTCTTT. Translation gives CASSGRWNTEAFF.